Presented here are 31 T cell receptor beta chains from one specimen sequenced in a study of cytomegalovirus exposure and HLA in healthy donors. PCR employed 60 Vbeta and 13 Jbeta primers. The method was immunoSEQ multiplex PCR; TCRdb's version includes in-frame clones alone and lacks a portion of them. Of roughly 100,000 clones in the sample, about 70% are singletons; the top ten hold approximately 3%. The sample comprised PBMCs. These receptors originate from a man aged 25-45 years in good health and CMV-seronegative.

V gene TRBV7-2 combines with J gene TRBJ2-1; D perhaps matches TRBD2 (6 bases). The CDR3 runs to 13 residues. Trimming stripped 3 bases from V and 6 bases from J, with 9 bases between. CDR1 and CDR2 (germline): SGHTA, FQGNSA. The CDR3, as DNA: TGTGCCAGCAGCTTGACTAGGGCCAATGAGCAGTTCTTC. Translating it yields CASSLTRANEQFF. Full variable domain (outside the CDR3, taken from reference TRBV7-2 and TRBJ2-1): GAGVSQSPSNKVTEKGKDVELRCDPISGHTALYWYRQSLGQGLEFLIYFQGNSAPDKSGLPSDRFSAERTGGSVSTLTIQRTQQEDSAVYLCASSLTRANEQFFGPGTRLTVL.

The chain carries TRBV2 and TRBJ2-1; a possible D gene is TRBD2 (6 bases). The CDR3 runs 15 residues. V was trimmed by 5 bases and J by 0 bases, leaving 11 bases between them. In germline, CDR1 is SNHLY, CDR2 FYNNEI. CDR3 sequence reads: CASSPTRPSYNEQFF. DNA for the CDR3: TGTGCCAGCAGTCCGACTAGGCCCTCCTACAATGAGCAGTTCTTC.

This clone was seen more than once but under ten times. This chain connects TRBV7-2 to TRBJ2-7, with 9 positions matching TRBD2. Germline CDR1 SGHTA, CDR2 FQGNSA. V was clipped by 5 bases and J by 2 bases; unmatched bases: 7. The CDR3 extends over 15 amino acids. CDR3 sequence reads: CASSLSLAGTYEQYF. Here the CDR3 DNA reads TGTGCCAGCAGCCTTAGTCTAGCGGGAACCTACGAGCAGTACTTC. The whole variable domain, remainder taken from reference TRBV7-2 and TRBJ2-7, is GAGVSQSPSNKVTEKGKDVELRCDPISGHTALYWYRQSLGQGLEFLIYFQGNSAPDKSGLPSDRFSAERTGGSVSTLTIQRTQQEDSAVYLCASSLSLAGTYEQYFGPGTRLTVT.

This sequence joins TRBV29-1 and TRBJ2-5, with a possible D match to TRBD1 (5 bases). The CDR3 length is 12 residues. Trimming removed 3 bases from V and 3 bases from J, with 8 bases in between. CDR1 SQVTM and CDR2 ANQGSEA come from the germline V gene. The CDR3 protein is CSVDRVKETQYF. The CDR3 DNA reads TGCAGCGTTGACAGGGTTAAAGAGACCCAGTACTTC.

The chain couples TRBV6-1 to TRBJ2-1; 11 nucleotides line up with TRBD2. V dropped 6 bases and J dropped 7; count of bases not matched to a gene: 5. This CDR3 has 14 amino acids. Per the germline V gene, CDR1 is MNHNS and CDR2 is SASEGT. The CDR3 loop is CASRAPSGRNEQFF. DNA for the CDR3: TGTGCCAGCAGAGCACCTAGCGGGAGGAATGAGCAGTTCTTC.

Notes on this clone: The CDR3 ends on some other residue instead of the conserved phenylalanine or tryptophan, so this is likely a read error. The rearrangement uses TRBV18 and TRBJ2-3; the D gene is possibly TRBD1 (5 bases). Germline V gene sequence: CDR1 KGHSH, CDR2 LQKENI. CDR3 length equals 17 residues. V lost 3 bases to trimming and J lost 4 bases, with 20 bases between them. CDR3 nucleotide sequence: TGTGCCAGCTCACCTAAGGCTGGGGCTAGTCCCCCAGATACGCAGTATTCT. Its translation is CASSPKAGASPPDTQYS.

This clone came up a few times. The CDR3 coding sequence is TGTGCCAGCAGTGGTTGGCAGGGTTGGTCTGAAGCTTTCTTT. Residues: CASSGWQGWSEAFF. The chain employs TRBV25-1 and TRBJ1-1; possibly TRBD1 for D (5 bases). The germline CDR1 and CDR2 sequences are MGHDK and SYGVNS. The CDR3 sequence is 14 residues long. Deletions cut 4 bases from V and 6 bases from J, with 15 bases between.

J is TRBJ2-3 and V is TRBV6-1, with D tentatively TRBD1 (5 bases). The CDR3 covers 13 residues. Trimming shortened V by 6 bases and J by 2 bases, and 9 bases separated the two germline ends. CDR1 and CDR2 (germline): MNHNS, SASEGT. The chain's CDR3 is CASRGLHTDTQYF. CDR3 sequence (DNA): TGTGCCAGCAGGGGGCTTCACACAGATACGCAGTATTTT.

The chain has TRBV20-1 and TRBJ2-1; D is ambiguous. This CDR3 is 10 amino acids long. From germline, CDR1 is DFQATT and CDR2 SNEGSKA (reference sequence). V was cut by 4 bases and J by 6 bases, with 4 bases left in between. For the CDR3, the DNA is TGCAGTGCTACTTCCAATGAGCAGTTCTTC. It is translated as CSATSNEQFF.

The V gene is TRBV25-1, the J gene TRBJ1-1, with D possibly TRBD1 on 5 matching bases. The CDR3 consists of 13 residues. Trimming removed 5 bases from V and 6 bases from J, with 13 bases in between. Germline CDR1 and CDR2: MGHDK and SYGVNS. The CDR3 DNA reads as TGTGCCAGCAGTTCCCGGACGGGGGCTGAAGCTTTCTTT. Residues: CASSSRTGAEAFF.

The chain recombines TRBV5-8 with TRBJ2-3; TRBD2 matches 8 bases. Germline V lookup: CDR1 SGHTS, CDR2 YDEGEE. The trim removed 0 bases at V and 10 bases at J, leaving 7 bases unmatched. The CDR3 length is 14 residues. CDR3 DNA sequence: TGTGCCAGCAGCTTGGACGGGAGGGCCGCGTCGCAGTATTTT. Encoded protein: CASSLDGRAASQYF.

The chain combines TRBV6-1 with TRBJ2-7, with D possibly matching TRBD2 (6 bases). This CDR3 is 14 amino acids long. Germline CDR1 and CDR2: MNHNS and SASEGT. The ends were cut back, 4 bases at V and 2 bases at J, with 12 bases in the middle. DNA of the CDR3: TGTGCCAGCAGTGGGCGGGGCGCGGCCTACGAGCAGTACTTC. Its translation is CASSGRGAAYEQYF.

The chain uses TRBV7-2 and TRBJ2-6; D possibly corresponds to TRBD2 (6 bases). Germline values: CDR1 SGHTA, CDR2 FQGNSA. V lost 2 bases to trimming and J lost 3 bases, with 14 bases between them. CDR3 size: 17 residues. The DNA of the CDR3 is TGTGCCAGCAGCTTAAGTCTCCGCGGGGTTGGGGCCAACGTCCTGACTTTC. It is translated as CASSLSLRGVGANVLTF.

The V call is TRBV6-5, the J call TRBJ1-1; no clear D gene. CDR3 length: 15 residues. Trimming removed 0 bases from V and 2 bases from J, with 10 bases in between. The germline V gene has CDR1 MNHEY and CDR2 SVGAGI. The CDR3 reads CASSYSFGRNTEAFF. CDR3 DNA sequence: TGTGCCAGCAGTTACTCCTTTGGCCGAAACACTGAAGCTTTCTTT.

As for this clone: Other DNA sequences in the sample encode the same CDR3. The V and J genes are TRBV7-2 and TRBJ2-7, with 11 positions matching TRBD2. Germline loops: CDR1 SGHTA, CDR2 FQGNSA. This CDR3 has 15 residues. V trimming: 6 bases; J trimming: 1 base; junction bases outside the gene matches: 5. The CDR3 here is CASRSRLAGSYEQYF. The CDR3 DNA reads as TGTGCCAGCAGATCTAGACTAGCGGGGTCCTACGAGCAGTACTTC.

In its sample, this clone was seen a few times. Other nucleotide sequences from this sample produce the same CDR3. The chain is built from TRBV6-1 and TRBJ1-2, with D possibly being TRBD1 (6 bases). This CDR3 has 13 amino acids. Trimming left V 6 bases short and J 2 bases short, with 10 bases between. Germline-derived CDR1 and CDR2 are MNHNS and SASEGT. Here the CDR3 DNA reads TGTGCCAGCAGCCGGGACATAAACTATGGCTACACCTTC. Its translation: CASSRDINYGYTF.

The V gene is TRBV18, the J gene TRBJ2-3; TRBD2 might be the D (6 bases). CDR1 KGHSH and CDR2 LQKENI come from the germline V gene. V was trimmed by 5 bases and J by 0 bases, leaving 15 bases between them. This CDR3 is built from 16 residues. This chain's CDR3 is CASSSSGAGSTDTQYF. DNA of the CDR3: TGTGCCAGCTCATCGTCCGGGGCGGGAAGCACAGATACGCAGTATTTT.

This clone was detected once. The chain uses TRBV4-3 and TRBJ2-5; TRBD1 aligns across 12 bases. CDR1 is LGHNA, CDR2 YSLEER, per germline. The CDR3 has 15 residues. The junction had 5 bases not matched to a gene; V was cut back by 4 bases and J by 5 bases. CDR3 nucleotides: TGCGCCAGCAGCCGTGGGACAGGGGGCCCTGAGACCCAGTACTTC. Protein: CASSRGTGGPETQYF.

V and J are TRBV7-2 and TRBJ2-2; the D gene is possibly TRBD2 (6 bases). V was clipped by 7 bases and J by 1 base, with 13 bases between them. Looked up from germline, CDR1 is SGHTA and CDR2 is FQGNSA. The CDR3 loop spans 15 amino acids. This CDR3 is CASTFIAENTGELFF. CDR3 DNA: TGTGCCAGCACCTTCATAGCGGAGAACACCGGGGAGCTGTTTTTT.

The chain recombines TRBV18 with TRBJ2-1, with TRBD1 matching over 10 bases. Per germline, CDR1 KGHSH and CDR2 LQKENI. The ends lost 6 bases at V and 7 bases at J; junction bases unmatched: 6. The CDR3 is 14 amino acids. The CDR3 loop reads CASSPGQGGNEQFF. As DNA, the CDR3 is TGTGCCAGCTCTCCCGGACAGGGGGGGAATGAGCAGTTCTTC.

The chain recombines TRBV6-1 with TRBJ2-7; the match to TRBD1 covers 8 bases. This CDR3 contains 15 residues. Trimming took 4 bases from V and 2 from J; bases not matched to a gene: 7. CDR1 and CDR2 from the germline V gene are MNHNS and SASEGT. CDR3 amino acids: CASSAYDRGPYEQYF. Written as DNA, the CDR3 is TGTGCCAGCAGTGCCTATGACAGGGGCCCCTACGAGCAGTACTTC.

The chain recombines TRBV5-1 with TRBJ2-5, with D perhaps TRBD2 (6 bases). Germline V lookup: CDR1 SGHRS, CDR2 YFSETQ. This CDR3 is built from 16 residues. V was pared by 1 base and J by 2 bases, with 15 bases between. CDR3 sequence: CASSLYAGPLQETQYF. The CDR3 DNA sequence: TGCGCCAGCAGCTTGTACGCGGGACCGTTACAAGAGACCCAGTACTTC. Based on the CDR3 plus reference TRBV5-1 and TRBJ2-5, the full variable domain is KAGVTQTPRYLIKTRGQQVTLSCSPISGHRSVSWYQQTPGQGLQFLFEYFSETQRNKGNFPGRFSGRQFSNSRSEMNVSTLELGDSALYLCASSLYAGPLQETQYFGPGTRLLVL.

The chain combines TRBV2 with TRBJ2-1; 10 bases agree with TRBD2. The CDR3 totals 17 residues. Germline CDR1 reads SNHLY; CDR2 reads FYNNEI. J gave up 8 bases and V 4 bases, and 14 bases lay outside the gene matches. CDR3 protein: CASSGVRLAGVGDEQFF. The DNA of the CDR3 is TGTGCCAGCAGTGGGGTGCGCCTAGCGGGAGTTGGAGATGAGCAGTTCTTC.

The chain has TRBV4-3 and TRBJ2-5; 8 nucleotides line up with TRBD2. Germline V lookup: CDR1 LGHNA, CDR2 YSLEER. V lost 0 bases to trimming and J lost 6 bases; unmatched junction nucleotides: 6. This CDR3 has 15 residues. This CDR3 is CASSQDSGSLQTQYF. DNA for the CDR3: TGCGCCAGCAGCCAAGACAGCGGGAGTCTGCAGACCCAGTACTTC.

This clone was counted a few times. The chain couples TRBV7-2 to TRBJ2-1, with 10 bases lining up with TRBD2. V lost 6 bases to trimming and J lost 4 bases; unmatched junction nucleotides: 9. Germline V gene data show CDR1 as SGHTA and CDR2 as FQGNSA. The CDR3 has 16 amino acids. CDR3 in DNA: TGTGCCAGCAGTGAAACCGGGACTAGCGCGTACAATGAGCAGTTCTTC. It yields the protein CASSETGTSAYNEQFF.

The chain recombines TRBV5-6 with TRBJ2-4; D remains ambiguous. V was cut by 0 bases and J by 2 bases, with 6 bases left in between. Germline loops: CDR1 SGHDT, CDR2 YYEEEE. This CDR3 has 14 residues. CDR3 sequence (DNA): TGTGCCAGCAGCTTGGATCTGTCCAAAAACATTCAGTACTTC. It translates to CASSLDLSKNIQYF. The entire variable domain, with the rest obtained from reference TRBV5-6 and TRBJ2-4, is as follows: DAGVTQSPTHLIKTRGQQVTLRCSPKSGHDTVSWYQQALGQGPQFIFQYYEEEERQRGNFPDRFSGHQFPNYSSELNVNALLLGDSALYLCASSLDLSKNIQYFGAGTRLSVL.

This clone has a handful of counts. V is TRBV7-2 and J is TRBJ2-7; 8 bases map to TRBD2. This CDR3 has 14 residues. Per germline, CDR1 SGHTA and CDR2 FQGNSA. Trimming cost V 5 bases and J 4 bases; bases outside gene matches: 7. The CDR3 nucleotides are TGTGCCAGCAGCAGTAGCGGGACCAATTACGAGCAGTACTTC. It is translated as CASSSSGTNYEQYF.

The V and J genes are TRBV5-4 and TRBJ2-2; D may be TRBD2 (5 bases). Per the germline V gene, CDR1 is SGHNT and CDR2 is YYREEE (reference sequence). Deletions cut 0 bases from V and 2 bases from J, with 11 bases between. There are 16 residues in the CDR3. The CDR3 loop is CASSLAAGRNTGELFF. The CDR3 DNA reads as TGTGCCAGCAGCTTGGCGGCGGGTCGTAACACCGGGGAGCTGTTTTTT.

This rearrangement joins TRBV7-2 to TRBJ1-5, with D tentatively TRBD1 (6 bases). CDR1 SGHTA and CDR2 FQGNSA come from the germline V gene. With 3 bases removed from V and 4 bases from J, the gap between germline ends came to 10 bases. The CDR3 is 14 residues long. In DNA form, the CDR3 reads TGTGCCAGCAGCTTCGATGGACAGAATCAGCCCCAGCATTTT. Protein sequence: CASSFDGQNQPQHF.

The rearrangement uses TRBV18 and TRBJ2-7, with D possibly TRBD1 on 5 matching bases. Trimming pared 4 bases from V and 3 bases from J, leaving 10 bases between. The germline CDR1 and CDR2 sequences are KGHSH and LQKENI. The CDR3 spans 13 residues. In DNA, the CDR3 is TGTGCCAGCTCACAGGGGCGCGACTACGAGCAGTACTTC. Protein sequence: CASSQGRDYEQYF.

V is TRBV18 and J is TRBJ2-7, with TRBD2 identical over 12 bases. CDR3 length equals 18 residues. J was trimmed by 3 bases and V by 0 bases; bases with no gene match: 9. Looked up from germline, CDR1 is KGHSH and CDR2 is LQKENI. CDR3 sequence: CASSPPQVSSGRGYEQYF. In nucleotides, the CDR3 is TGTGCCAGCTCACCACCCCAAGTTTCTAGCGGGAGGGGCTACGAGCAGTACTTC.